This T cell receptor beta chain was captured by sequencing in a study of blood T cell repertoires in COVID-19. Germline trimming cut 4 bases from V and 0 bases from J; bases unmatched to any gene: 8. Per germline, CDR1 LNHDA and CDR2 SQIVND (reference sequence). The CDR3 totals 17 residues. Assay: immunoSEQ multiplex PCR; the TCRdb copy retains only in-frame clones and omits some. Of just under 250,000 clones listed, around nine tenths are singletons. The receptor's source is a woman aged 25 to 39 who had recovered from COVID-19. The rearrangement joins TRBV19 to TRBJ1-3, with 8 bases fitting TRBD1. The sample taken for sequencing was PBMCs or T cells enriched from blood (not recorded which). CDR3 amino acids: CASSTPGQVISGNTIYF. CDR3 coding DNA: TGTGCCAGTAGTACCCCGGGACAGGTTATCTCTGGAAACACCATATATTTT.